This entry features one T cell receptor (beta chain) sequence. What it binds is not known. Sequencing was performed with immunoSEQ multiplex PCR; in TCRdb, only in-frame clones are kept and a portion is missing. Among 45,000 to 75,000 clones listed, around 80% were seen once. Isolating CD4+ T cells followed approximately nine days of culture. Days 3 and 7 saw half the medium replaced with IL-2 medium. The data originate from a study of vaccination effects on CD4 cells after COVID-19. The CDR3 extends over 14 amino acids. The germline V gene has CDR1 MNHEY and CDR2 SMNVEV (reference sequence). V dropped 5 bases and J dropped 4 bases, with 12 bases sitting between them.

V and J are TRBV27 and TRBJ1-5; D remains ambiguous. This sample comprised CD4+ T cells from PBMCs cultured without peptide, obtained before COVID-19 vaccination. This TCR was recovered from a human donor who received a COVID-19 vaccine. As DNA, the CDR3 is TGTGCCAGCAGTCCTCGGAGAGTTAATCAGCCCCAGCATTTT. This sequence encodes CASSPRRVNQPQHF.